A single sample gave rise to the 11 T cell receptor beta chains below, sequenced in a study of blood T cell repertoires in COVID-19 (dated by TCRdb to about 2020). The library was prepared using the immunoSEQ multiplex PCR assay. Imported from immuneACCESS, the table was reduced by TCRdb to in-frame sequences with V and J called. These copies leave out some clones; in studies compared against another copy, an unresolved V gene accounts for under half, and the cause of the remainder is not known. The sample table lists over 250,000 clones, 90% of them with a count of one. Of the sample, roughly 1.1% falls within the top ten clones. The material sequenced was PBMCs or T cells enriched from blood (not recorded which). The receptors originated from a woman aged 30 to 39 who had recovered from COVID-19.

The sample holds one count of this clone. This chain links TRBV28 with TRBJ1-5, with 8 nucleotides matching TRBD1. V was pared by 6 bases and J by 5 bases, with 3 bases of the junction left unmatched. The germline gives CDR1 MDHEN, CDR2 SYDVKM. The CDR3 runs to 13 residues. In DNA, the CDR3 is TGTGCCAGCAGAGGGACAGGCCATCAGCCCCAGCATTTT. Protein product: CASRGTGHQPQHF.

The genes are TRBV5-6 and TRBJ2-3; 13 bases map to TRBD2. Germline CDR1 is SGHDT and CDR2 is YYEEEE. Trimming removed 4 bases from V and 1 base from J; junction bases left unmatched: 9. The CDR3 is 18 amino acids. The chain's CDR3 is CASSIGLAGVGGTDTQYF. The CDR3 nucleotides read TGTGCCAGCAGCATAGGACTAGCGGGAGTGGGGGGCACAGATACGCAGTATTTT.

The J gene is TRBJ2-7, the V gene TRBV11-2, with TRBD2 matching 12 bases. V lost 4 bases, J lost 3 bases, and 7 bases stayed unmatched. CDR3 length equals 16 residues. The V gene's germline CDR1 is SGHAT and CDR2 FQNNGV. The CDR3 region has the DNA TGTGCCAGCAGCTCCCTTCTAGCGGGAGGGATCTACGAGCAGTACTTC. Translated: CASSSLLAGGIYEQYF. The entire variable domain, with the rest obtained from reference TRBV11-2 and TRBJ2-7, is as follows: EAGVAQSPRYKIIEKRQSVAFWCNPISGHATLYWYQQILGQGPKLLIQFQNNGVVDDSQLPKDRFSAERLKGVDSTLKIQPAKLEDSAVYLCASSSLLAGGIYEQYFGPGTRLTVT.

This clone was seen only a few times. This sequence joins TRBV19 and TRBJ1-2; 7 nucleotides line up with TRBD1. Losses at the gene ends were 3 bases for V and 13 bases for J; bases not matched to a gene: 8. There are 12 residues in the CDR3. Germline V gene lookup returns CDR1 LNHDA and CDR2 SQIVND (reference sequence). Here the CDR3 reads CASSIAQGESTF. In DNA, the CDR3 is TGTGCCAGTAGTATTGCGCAGGGGGAGAGCACCTTC.

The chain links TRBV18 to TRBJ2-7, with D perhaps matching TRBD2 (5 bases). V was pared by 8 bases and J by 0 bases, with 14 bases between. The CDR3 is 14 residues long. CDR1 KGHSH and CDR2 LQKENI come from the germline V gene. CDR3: CASQEVSDSYEQYF. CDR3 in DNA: TGTGCCAGCCAGGAGGTGTCTGACTCCTACGAGCAGTACTTC.

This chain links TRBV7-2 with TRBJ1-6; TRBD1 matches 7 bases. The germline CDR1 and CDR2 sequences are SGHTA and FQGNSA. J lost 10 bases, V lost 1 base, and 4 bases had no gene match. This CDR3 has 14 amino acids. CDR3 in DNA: TGTGCCAGCAGCTTAGACAGGGGAGGCTCACCCCTCCACTTT. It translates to CASSLDRGGSPLHF. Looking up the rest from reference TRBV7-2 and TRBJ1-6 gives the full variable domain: GAGVSQSPSNKVTEKGKDVELRCDPISGHTALYWYRQSLGQGLEFLIYFQGNSAPDKSGLPSDRFSAERTGGSVSTLTIQRTQQEDSAVYLCASSLDRGGSPLHFGNGTRLTVT.

This CDR3 reads CASRIGTGMFQPQHF. CDR3 coding DNA: TGTGCCTCTAGGATCGGGACAGGGATGTTTCAGCCCCAGCATTTT. The chain carries TRBV28 and TRBJ1-5; 9 bases match TRBD1. The J segment lost 6 bases and the V segment lost 11 bases, leaving 14 bases of the junction unmatched. The germline V gene has CDR1 MDHEN and CDR2 SYDVKM. This CDR3 is built from 15 residues.

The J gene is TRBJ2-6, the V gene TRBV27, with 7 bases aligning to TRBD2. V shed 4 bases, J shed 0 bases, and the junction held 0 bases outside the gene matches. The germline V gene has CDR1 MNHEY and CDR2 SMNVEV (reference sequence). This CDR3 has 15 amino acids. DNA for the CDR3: TGTGCCAGCAGTTCGGGGGGCTCTGGGGCCAACGTCCTGACTTTC. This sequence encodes CASSSGGSGANVLTF.

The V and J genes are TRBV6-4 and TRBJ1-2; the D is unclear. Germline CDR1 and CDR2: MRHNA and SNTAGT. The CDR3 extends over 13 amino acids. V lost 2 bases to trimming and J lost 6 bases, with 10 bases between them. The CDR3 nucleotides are TGTGCCAGCAGTGACGAAGGACTTGATGGCTACACCTTC. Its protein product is CASSDEGLDGYTF.

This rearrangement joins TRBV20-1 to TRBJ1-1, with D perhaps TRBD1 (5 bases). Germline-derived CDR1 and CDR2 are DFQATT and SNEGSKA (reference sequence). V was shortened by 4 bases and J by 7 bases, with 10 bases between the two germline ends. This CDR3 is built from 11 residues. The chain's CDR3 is CSANQGREAFF. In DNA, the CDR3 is TGCAGTGCTAATCAGGGTCGTGAAGCTTTCTTT.

CDR3: CSANEQGAVPYEQYF. DNA of the CDR3: TGCAGTGCTAATGAACAGGGGGCCGTCCCCTACGAGCAGTACTTC. The chain links TRBV20-1 to TRBJ2-7, with TRBD1 matching over 9 bases. After removal of 4 bases from V and 2 bases from J, the junction contained 9 bases not matched to a gene. CDR1 is DFQATT and CDR2 is SNEGSKA in the germline V gene (reference sequence). This CDR3 has 15 residues.